Below, 8 T cell receptor beta chains from the same sample are listed, as sequenced in a study of vaccination and CD4 T cells after COVID-19. Their specific antigens are unknown. Sample treatment: roughly 11-day PBMC culture with coronavirus spike peptide pools or control peptides (ViraFEST assay). Cultured CD4+ T-cell DNA underwent Oncomine TCR Beta short-read sequencing. A single record per CDR3 protein comes from TCRdb applying MiXCR to the PCR reads. The data show some 10,000 distinct CDR3 sequences, 67% seen once. Sequencing used CD4+ T cells from blood, cultured in vitro. These receptors were taken from a human donor who had recovered from COVID-19.

The rearrangement uses TRBV7-2 and TRBJ2-1, with D perhaps given as TRBD1 or TRBD2 (5 bases each). V was pared by 5 bases and J by 7 bases, with 18 bases between. The germline CDR1 and CDR2 sequences are SGHTA and FQGNSA. This CDR3 is built from 15 residues. The CDR3 DNA reads as TGTGCCAGCAGCCCCCAGAGGGGCCAGGCGAATGAGCAGTTCTTC. It translates to CASSPQRGQANEQFF.

This sequence joins TRBV7-2 and TRBJ2-1, with 8 bases aligning to TRBD1. The length of the CDR3 is 16 residues. The trim removed 5 bases at V and 0 bases at J, leaving 6 bases unmatched. Per germline, CDR1 SGHTA and CDR2 FQGNSA. CDR3 DNA sequence: TGTGCCAGCAGCCCACGACAGGGGAGCTCCTACAATGAGCAGTTCTTC. Translating gives CASSPRQGSSYNEQFF.

V gene TRBV6-1 combines with J gene TRBJ1-2; D remains unclear. In germline, CDR1 is MNHNS, CDR2 SASEGT. The CDR3 runs 12 residues. V was trimmed by 8 bases and J by 1 base, leaving 8 bases between them. CDR3 loop: CASVSVNYGYTF. The CDR3 bases are TGTGCCAGCGTATCAGTTAACTATGGCTACACCTTC.

This chain uses TRBV5-4 with TRBJ2-2, with 14 bases lining up with TRBD2. There are 17 residues in the CDR3. The V gene end was trimmed by 4 bases and the J gene end by 1 base; junction bases not matched to a gene: 3. Germline V gives CDR1 SGHNT, CDR2 YYREEE (reference sequence). The CDR3 nucleotides read TGTGCCAGCAGCCCCGGGACTAGCGGGAGGAACACCGGGGAGCTGTTTTTT. This translates into CASSPGTSGRNTGELFF.

V and J are TRBV12-3 or TRBV12-4 and TRBJ2-3; D is perhaps TRBD1 (6 bases). This CDR3 contains 14 residues. Trimming took off 2 bases at V and 3 bases at J, with 9 bases between the two ends. The CDR3 loop is CASSLRQGTDTQYF. Written as DNA, the CDR3 is TGTGCCAGCAGTTTACGGCAGGGGACAGATACGCAGTATTTT.

The CDR3 loop is CASSLASSTLYGYTF. The CDR3 DNA reads TGTGCCAGCAGCTTAGCAAGCTCTACCCTTTATGGCTACACCTTC. The rearrangement links TRBV7-9 to TRBJ1-2; D uncertain. The CDR3 sequence is 15 residues long. V was pared by 0 bases and J by 5 bases, with 13 bases between. The germline V gene has CDR1 SEHNR and CDR2 FQNEAQ (reference sequence).

This chain connects TRBV7-9 to TRBJ1-1; D ambiguous. V dropped 2 bases and J dropped 5 bases, with 9 bases sitting between them. CDR1 is SEHNR, CDR2 FQNEAQ, per germline (reference sequence). The CDR3 runs to 13 residues. CDR3 amino acids: CASSLLPGTEAFF. DNA of the CDR3: TGTGCCAGCAGCTTACTTCCGGGGACTGAAGCTTTCTTT. The full variable domain, rest sourced from reference TRBV7-9 and TRBJ1-1, is DTGVSQNPRHKITKRGQNVTFRCDPISEHNRLYWYRQTLGQGPEFLTYFQNEAQLEKSRLLSDRFSAERPKGSFSTLEIQRTEQGDSAMYLCASSLLPGTEAFFGQGTRLTVV.

This clonotype is a singleton in its sample. V usage is TRBV5-1 and J usage is TRBJ1-5; D perhaps matches TRBD1 (5 bases). CDR3 length: 13 residues. CDR1 SGHRS and CDR2 YFSETQ come from the germline V gene. Trimming removed 3 bases from V and 4 bases from J, with 8 bases in between. For the CDR3, the DNA is TGCGCCAGCAGCTGGGGGGGTAATCAGCCCCAGCATTTT. Translating gives CASSWGGNQPQHF.